This TCR beta chain was recovered during a study of shared clonotypes between healthy human individuals. Across the study: Donors had three CD4 naive, three CD4 memory, two CD8 naive and one CD8 memory plate apiece.

There are 17 residues in the CDR3. The V end lost 4 bases, the J end lost 4 bases, and 21 bases lay between the germline ends. Germline-derived CDR1 and CDR2 are SGHRS and YFSETQ. Positive CCR7 selection of CD45RO-negative cells yielded the naive CD8 cells, and terminally differentiated effector memory CD45RA+ cells were excluded. Sequencing was performed with immunoSEQ multiplex PCR; in TCRdb, only in-frame clones are kept and a portion is missing. The sample records about 1.9 million clones, approximately 92% being singletons. Specimen: naive CD8+ T cells from PBMCs. The clonotype comes from a man aged 18 to 29 in good health. Some clones in this sample may be carry-over from other donors' samples. V is TRBV5-1 and J is TRBJ2-1, with D tentatively TRBD1 (6 bases). CDR3 nucleotide sequence: TGCGCCAGCAGCACCGAAACTCCGGGACACCTATACAATGAGCAGTTCTTC. Protein: CASSTETPGHLYNEQFF.